A selection of T cell receptor beta chains follows, all from one sample in a study of T cell responses to AZD1222 COVID-19 vaccine. Sequenced by immunoSEQ multiplex PCR; TCRdb stores in-frame clones only, minus some. The table includes 100,000 to 150,000 clones, around 90% detected once. The input for sequencing was peripheral blood, taken on day 0 of AZD1222 vaccination. All receptors derive from an adult in good health. Each CDR3 is given with its conserved first and last residue. The order of the fields is V gene, J gene, clone size, D gene, CDR3 protein, CDR3 DNA. A D gene is named only where the DNA matches it firmly. Clone size, where shown, is once, few, many, or a class for clones that have expanded.

V: TRBV11-2; J: TRBJ2-1; size: .; D: .; CDR3: CASSLVQGNEQFF; DNA: TGTGCCAGCAGCTTAGTACAGGGCAATGAGCAGTTCTTC
V: TRBV6-5; J: TRBJ2-7; size: once; D: TRBD1; CDR3: CASYPGTGQYEQYF; DNA: TGTGCCAGCTATCCCGGGACAGGGCAATACGAGCAGTACTTC
V: TRBV5-1; J: TRBJ1-1; size: .; D: .; CDR3: CASSLGTEGTEAFF; DNA: TGCGCCAGCAGCTTGGGGACCGAGGGGACTGAAGCTTTCTTT
V: TRBV10-3; J: TRBJ2-5; size: .; D: TRBD2; CDR3: CAISALAGGPGETQYF; DNA: TGTGCCATCAGTGCCTTAGCGGGGGGGCCGGGTGAGACCCAGTACTTC
V: TRBV27; J: TRBJ2-1; size: .; D: .; CDR3: CASSLSLSWGVLSEQFF; DNA: TGTGCCAGCAGTTTATCCCTTTCGTGGGGGGTTTTAAGTGAGCAGTTCTTC
V: TRBV5-1; J: TRBJ1-4; size: .; D: .; CDR3: CASSGAPPYEKLFF; DNA: TGCGCCAGCAGTGGAGCGCCGCCATATGAAAAACTGTTTTTT
V: TRBV10-3; J: TRBJ1-1; size: once; D: .; CDR3: CAISEPSRGTEAFF; DNA: TGTGCCATCAGTGAGCCTTCGCGGGGCACTGAAGCTTTCTTT
V: TRBV28; J: TRBJ2-2; size: once; D: .; CDR3: CASNKNTGELFF; DNA: TGTGCCAGCAATAAGAACACCGGGGAGCTGTTTTTT
V: TRBV29-1; J: TRBJ1-1; size: .; D: .; CDR3: CSVIRGKTEAFF; DNA: TGCAGCGTTATCAGGGGAAAAACTGAAGCTTTCTTT
V: TRBV20-1; J: TRBJ2-1; size: once; D: TRBD2; CDR3: CSAPTGGEQFF; DNA: TGCAGTGCCCCAACGGGAGGTGAGCAGTTCTTC
V: TRBV10-3; J: TRBJ1-2; size: few; D: TRBD1; CDR3: CAIRLTTGGGSYGYTF; DNA: TGTGCCATCAGATTAACTACAGGGGGGGGGAGCTATGGCTACACCTTC
V: TRBV5-1; J: TRBJ1-2; size: .; D: TRBD1; CDR3: CASSVQGAVLDGYTF; DNA: TGCGCCAGCAGTGTCCAGGGGGCAGTGCTGGATGGCTACACCTTC
V: TRBV11-2; J: TRBJ2-7; size: .; D: TRBD2; CDR3: CASSLGTSGAHEQYF; DNA: TGTGCCAGCAGCTTAGGGACTAGCGGGGCCCACGAGCAGTACTTC
V: TRBV21-1; J: TRBJ1-5; size: .; D: .; CDR3: CASSPLGGPDQPQHF; DNA: TGTGCCAGCAGCCCCCTAGGCGGCCCGGATCAGCCCCAGCATTTT
V: TRBV18; J: TRBJ1-1; size: .; D: .; CDR3: CASSPPGGNTEAFF; DNA: TGTGCCAGCTCACCACCGGGAGGGAACACTGAAGCTTTCTTT
V: TRBV11-2; J: TRBJ1-3; size: .; D: .; CDR3: CASSPSGAGAIYF; DNA: TGTGCCAGCAGCCCCAGCGGGGCGGGCGCCATATATTTT
V: TRBV7-2; J: TRBJ2-2; size: .; D: .; CDR3: CASSPQGRGGGGELFF; DNA: TGTGCCAGCAGCCCCCAGGGGAGGGGAGGGGGCGGGGAGCTGTTTTTT
V: TRBV11-2; J: TRBJ1-1; size: .; D: .; CDR3: CASSLDRMIFEDTEAFF; DNA: TGTGCCAGCAGCTTAGATAGGATGATTTTTGAGGACACTGAAGCTTTCTTT
V: TRBV18; J: TRBJ2-3; size: .; D: .; CDR3: CASSPPGHGTDTQYF; DNA: TGTGCCAGCTCACCCCCGGGGCACGGCACAGATACGCAGTATTTT
V: TRBV11-2; J: TRBJ1-2; size: .; D: .; CDR3: CASRPVNTQGKGGYTF; DNA: TGTGCCAGCAGACCCGTTAACACACAGGGAAAAGGCGGCTACACCTTC
V: TRBV3-1/TRBV3-2; J: TRBJ1-1; size: .; D: .; CDR3: CASSQERRNTEAFF; DNA: TGTGCCAGCAGCCAAGAGCGCAGGAACACTGAAGCTTTCTTT
V: TRBV19; J: TRBJ2-3; size: .; D: TRBD1; CDR3: CATLDRQGDTQYF; DNA: TGTGCCACCCTGGACAGGCAGGGGGATACGCAGTATTTT
V: TRBV11-2; J: TRBJ2-1; size: .; D: .; CDR3: CASSTGPNQFF; DNA: TGTGCCAGCAGTACCGGGCCGAACCAGTTCTTC
V: TRBV7-2; J: TRBJ2-2; size: .; D: .; CDR3: CASSSLILGELFF; DNA: TGTGCCAGCAGCTCCCTTATTCTCGGGGAGCTGTTTTTT
V: TRBV6-5; J: TRBJ2-2; size: .; D: .; CDR3: CASRAANTGELFF; DNA: TGTGCCAGCAGAGCCGCGAACACCGGGGAGCTGTTTTTT
V: TRBV24-1; J: TRBJ2-1; size: .; D: .; CDR3: CATSDSDRGAGSNEQFF; DNA: TGTGCCACCAGTGATTCGGATAGGGGGGCCGGTTCGAATGAGCAGTTCTTC
V: TRBV4-1; J: TRBJ1-2; size: .; D: .; CDR3: CASSLLGRADYGYTF; DNA: TGCGCCAGCAGCCTCCTCGGCAGGGCGGACTATGGCTACACCTTC
V: TRBV7-3; J: TRBJ2-3; size: .; D: .; CDR3: CASSLTVSDTQYF; DNA: TGTGCCAGCAGCTTAACGGTGTCGGATACGCAGTATTTT
V: TRBV6-5; J: TRBJ1-1; size: .; D: .; CDR3: CATQRGTEAFF; DNA: TGTGCCACTCAGAGGGGGACTGAAGCTTTCTTT
V: TRBV2; J: TRBJ2-5; size: .; D: .; CDR3: CASSDSGEGAARAETQYF; DNA: TGTGCCAGCAGTGATTCAGGAGAAGGGGCGGCAAGGGCAGAGACCCAGTACTTC
V: TRBV27; J: TRBJ1-1; size: .; D: .; CDR3: CASQRSGGGTEAFF; DNA: TGTGCCAGCCAACGAAGCGGGGGCGGAACTGAAGCTTTCTTT
V: TRBV5-1; J: TRBJ1-2; size: .; D: .; CDR3: CASRGDPNYGYTF; DNA: TGCGCCAGCAGAGGGGATCCGAACTATGGCTACACCTTC
V: TRBV6-6; J: TRBJ1-5; size: .; D: .; CDR3: CASSYLGPQDNQPQHF; DNA: TGTGCCAGCAGTTACTTAGGGCCCCAGGACAATCAGCCCCAGCATTTT
V: TRBV5-4; J: TRBJ2-7; size: .; D: .; CDR3: CASSLASSTSYEQYF; DNA: TGTGCCAGCAGCTTGGCAAGCTCCACATCCTACGAGCAGTACTTC
V: TRBV7-2; J: TRBJ1-6; size: .; D: .; CDR3: CASSTGGSNSPLHF; DNA: TGTGCCAGCAGTACTGGGGGAAGTAATTCACCCCTCCACTTT
V: TRBV7-6; J: TRBJ2-1; size: .; D: TRBD2; CDR3: CASSLGGNLFDEQFF; DNA: TGTGCCAGCAGCCTCGGGGGGAACTTGTTCGATGAGCAGTTCTTC